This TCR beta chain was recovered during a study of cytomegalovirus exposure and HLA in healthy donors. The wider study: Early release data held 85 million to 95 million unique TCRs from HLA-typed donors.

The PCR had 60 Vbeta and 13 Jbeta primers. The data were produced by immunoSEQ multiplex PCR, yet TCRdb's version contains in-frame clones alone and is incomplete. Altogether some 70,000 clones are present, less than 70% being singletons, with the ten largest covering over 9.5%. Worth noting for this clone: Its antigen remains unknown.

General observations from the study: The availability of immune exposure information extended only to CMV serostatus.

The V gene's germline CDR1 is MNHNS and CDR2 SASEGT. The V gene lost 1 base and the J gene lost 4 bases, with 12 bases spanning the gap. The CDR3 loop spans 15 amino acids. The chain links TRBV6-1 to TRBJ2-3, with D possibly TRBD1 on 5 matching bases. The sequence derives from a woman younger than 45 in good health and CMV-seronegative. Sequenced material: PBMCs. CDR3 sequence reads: CASSEGSTTADTQYF. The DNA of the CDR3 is TGTGCCAGCAGTGAAGGGTCTACGACAGCAGATACGCAGTATTTT.